The 19 T cell receptor beta chains listed next were all sequenced from one sample in a study of CD4+ T cells in melanoma. TCRdb's table, derived via immunoSEQ multiplex PCR, lists solely in-frame clones and lacks some. The table lists about 140,000 clones, over 90% of them singletons. Receptor source: a human donor with melanoma.

The V and J genes are TRBV7-9 and TRBJ2-5; 7 bases are shared with TRBD1. There are 14 residues in the CDR3. The germline V gene has CDR1 SEHNR and CDR2 FQNEAQ (reference sequence). J lost 1 base, V lost 3 bases, and 2 bases had no gene match. CDR3 bases: TGTGCCAGCAGCTTGACAGGGTCCCAAGAGACCCAGTACTTC. Translated, it gives CASSLTGSQETQYF.

The chain uses TRBV5-1 and TRBJ2-3; 7 bases align to TRBD2. This CDR3 comprises 14 residues. Looked up from germline, CDR1 is SGHRS and CDR2 is YFSETQ. J was trimmed by 0 bases and V by 6 bases; bases with no gene match: 4. The CDR3 protein is CASTAGDSTDTQYF. The CDR3 bases are TGCGCCAGCACCGCGGGGGATAGCACAGATACGCAGTATTTT.

V usage is TRBV27 and J usage is TRBJ2-1; D possibly corresponds to TRBD2 (5 bases). CDR1 and CDR2 (germline): MNHEY, SMNVEV (reference sequence). The CDR3 totals 15 residues. Trimming took off 6 bases at V and 2 bases at J, with 14 bases between the two ends. As DNA, the CDR3 is TGTGCCAGCAGACCCGTAGAGGGTGCCTACAATGAGCAGTTCTTC. This codes for CASRPVEGAYNEQFF.

This chain uses TRBV15 with TRBJ1-1, with 7 bases matching TRBD1. Germline V CDR1 and CDR2: LNHNV, YYDKDF (reference sequence). J was trimmed by 8 bases and V by 0 bases; bases with no gene match: 3. The CDR3 runs 13 residues. The CDR3 DNA follows: TGTGCCACCAGCAGAGAATGGGACAGAGAAGCTTTCTTT. Translation gives CATSREWDREAFF.

The chain links TRBV10-2 to TRBJ2-1; a weak D match, TRBD1 (6 bases). Germline V gene sequence: CDR1 WSHSY, CDR2 SAAADI. V was cut by 2 bases and J by 2 bases, with 7 bases left in between. This CDR3 is 14 amino acids long. The CDR3 sequence: CASSEGGAYNEQFF. CDR3 nucleotide sequence: TGCGCCAGCAGTGAGGGGGGCGCCTACAATGAGCAGTTCTTC.

The chain is built from TRBV7-9 and TRBJ1-3; D gene uncertain. V was pared by 2 bases and J by 5 bases, with 10 bases between. The V gene's germline CDR1 is SEHNR and CDR2 FQNEAQ (reference sequence). The CDR3 loop spans 14 amino acids. The CDR3 loop reads CASSLMQVRNTIYF. The CDR3 coding sequence is TGTGCCAGCAGCTTAATGCAGGTCAGAAACACCATATATTTT.

This chain links TRBV2 with TRBJ1-3; possibly TRBD1 for D (5 bases). This CDR3 has 15 amino acids. Trimming pared 5 bases from V and 0 bases from J, leaving 11 bases between. Germline V gives CDR1 SNHLY, CDR2 FYNNEI. DNA of the CDR3: TGTGCCAGCAGTCTGGACACCAGCTCTGGAAACACCATATATTTT. Amino acids: CASSLDTSSGNTIYF.

The chain recombines TRBV9 with TRBJ1-1, with D unclear. V shed 0 bases and J shed 0 bases, with 9 bases lying between them. CDR1 and CDR2 (germline): SGDLS, YYNGEE. This CDR3 comprises 15 residues. The CDR3 reads CASSVGGDMNTEAFF. The CDR3, as DNA: TGTGCCAGCAGCGTAGGAGGAGACATGAACACTGAAGCTTTCTTT.

This clone was seen only once. J is TRBJ2-2 and V is TRBV29-1; TRBD2 might be the D (6 bases). The CDR3 is made up of 14 amino acids. V lost 5 bases to trimming and J lost 4 bases, with 14 bases between them. Germline V gives CDR1 SQVTM, CDR2 ANQGSEA. As DNA, the CDR3 is TGCAGCGTTACGGGACTTCCAACCACCGGGGAGCTGTTTTTT. Translation: CSVTGLPTTGELFF.

The gene calls are TRBV7-2 and TRBJ1-1; D is possibly TRBD1 (5 bases). The V gene lost 5 bases and the J gene lost 7 bases, with 14 bases spanning the gap. The CDR3 totals 13 residues. Germline CDR1 and CDR2: SGHTA and FQGNSA. CDR3 region: CASSITPGIEAFF. The CDR3 region has the DNA TGTGCCAGCAGCATTACGCCAGGGATTGAAGCTTTCTTT.

The V and J genes are TRBV6-1 and TRBJ1-2; D unclear. This CDR3 is 12 amino acids long. Trimming stripped 4 bases from V and 2 bases from J, with 5 bases between. In germline, CDR1 is MNHNS, CDR2 SASEGT. The CDR3 DNA reads TGTGCCAGCAGTGGATCCAACTATGGCTACACCTTC. This codes for CASSGSNYGYTF.

This chain links TRBV7-3 with TRBJ2-3; 8 bases are a match to TRBD2. This CDR3 has 18 amino acids. The J segment lost 1 base and the V segment lost 2 bases, leaving 11 bases of the junction unmatched. Germline V gene sequence: CDR1 SGHTA, CDR2 FQGTGA. This chain's CDR3 is CASSLRPAGGGGTDTQYF. The CDR3 bases are TGTGCCAGCAGCTTACGGCCCGCCGGGGGGGGAGGCACAGATACGCAGTATTTT. Based on the CDR3 plus reference TRBV7-3 and TRBJ2-3, the full variable domain is GAGVSQTPSNKVTEKGKYVELRCDPISGHTALYWYRQSLGQGPEFLIYFQGTGAADDSGLPNDRFFAVRPEGSVSTLKIQRTERGDSAVYLCASSLRPAGGGGTDTQYFGPGTRLTVL.

CDR3 residues: CASSQSVGQTVNTEAFF. The CDR3 nucleotides read TGCGCCAGCAGTCAATCCGTCGGACAAACGGTGAACACTGAAGCTTTCTTT. This chain links TRBV23-1 with TRBJ1-1, with a tentative D call TRBD1 (5 bases). TRBV23-1 qualifies as an ORF whose function is uncertain. Deletions cut 0 bases from V and 0 bases from J, with 14 bases between. The CDR3 runs 17 residues.

V gene TRBV10-3 combines with J gene TRBJ1-1, with 11 bases matching TRBD1. CDR3 length: 16 residues. V gave up 6 bases and J gave up 1 base; unmatched junction bases: 7. Germline V gene data show CDR1 as ENHRY and CDR2 as SYGVKD. The CDR3 is CAIRGTGGGGNTEAFF. The DNA for the CDR3 is TGTGCCATCAGGGGGACAGGGGGAGGGGGGAACACTGAAGCTTTCTTT.

The chain is built from TRBV4-1 and TRBJ2-7, with a tentative D call TRBD1 (5 bases). V lost 1 base to trimming and J lost 3 bases, with 10 bases between them. The germline gives CDR1 MGHRA, CDR2 YSYEKL. This CDR3 is 14 amino acids long. DNA of the CDR3: TGCGCCAGCAGCCAAGGTGGTCAGGGCTACGAGCAGTACTTC. It translates to CASSQGGQGYEQYF.

This chain joins TRBV6-5 and TRBJ1-1, with 7 bases identical to TRBD1. Germline V lookup: CDR1 MNHEY, CDR2 SVGAGI. The CDR3 runs 12 residues. Losses at the gene ends were 4 bases for V and 12 bases for J; bases not matched to a gene: 8. The CDR3 here is CASSLRQGKTFF. The DNA for the CDR3 is TGTGCCAGCAGTTTAAGACAGGGTAAGACTTTCTTT.

The V call is TRBV11-1, the J call TRBJ2-1; 10 bases are a match to TRBD1. The CDR3 has 15 residues. V dropped 7 bases and J dropped 5; count of bases not matched to a gene: 8. In germline, CDR1 is SGHAT, CDR2 FQDESV (reference sequence). The CDR3 DNA reads as TGTGCCAGCACCCCGGGACAGGGGAGCAACAATGAGCAGTTCTTC. Amino acid sequence: CASTPGQGSNNEQFF.

The rearrangement links TRBV2 to TRBJ2-5; 7 nucleotides line up with TRBD1. Germline V gene data show CDR1 as SNHLY and CDR2 as FYNNEI. The V and J ends lost 6 bases and 3 bases, in that order; junction bases with no gene match: 7. The CDR3 runs to 14 residues. CDR3 sequence (DNA): TGTGCCAGCAGCAAAAGGACAGGAGAAGAGACCCAGTACTTC. It encodes CASSKRTGEETQYF.

This clone appeared once. The chain links TRBV5-4 to TRBJ2-2, with 7 bases that match TRBD1. This CDR3 comprises 17 residues. With V trimmed by 4 bases and J by 0 bases, 9 bases remained unmatched. Germline-derived CDR1 and CDR2 are SGHNT and YYREEE (reference sequence). DNA of the CDR3: TGTGCCAGCAGCCTAGGACAGGCCTTAACGAACACCGGGGAGCTGTTTTTT. The encoded protein is CASSLGQALTNTGELFF.